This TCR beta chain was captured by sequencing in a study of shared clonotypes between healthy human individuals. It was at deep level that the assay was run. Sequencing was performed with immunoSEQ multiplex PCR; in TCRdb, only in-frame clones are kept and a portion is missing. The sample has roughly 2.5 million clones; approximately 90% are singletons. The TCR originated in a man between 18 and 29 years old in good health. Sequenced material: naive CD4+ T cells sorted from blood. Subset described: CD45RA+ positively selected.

CDR3 DNA: TGTGCCAGCAGCTTCATGGCAGGGTCTGACGAGCAGTACTTC. Translation gives CASSFMAGSDEQYF. J is TRBJ2-7 and V is TRBV7-2, with a possible D match to TRBD1 (5 bases). This CDR3 has 14 amino acids. V dropped 3 bases and J dropped 5 bases, with 14 bases sitting between them. Germline CDR1 is SGHTA and CDR2 is FQGNSA.